This T cell receptor beta chain was sequenced for a study of blood T cells in healthy people across ages. The study, taken as a whole, reports: Percentage of naive T cells showed a strong correlation with TCR beta diversity. Across the age range, TCR beta diversity per million T cells fell in a roughly linear way.

Germline CDR1 DFQATT, CDR2 SNEGSKA (reference sequence). Trimming left V 6 bases short and J 3 bases short, with 11 bases between. The CDR3 extends over 12 amino acids. This clonotype occurred many times. As yet, its antigen is unknown. PCR was performed a second time for about 7 to 11 cycles using a sample-barcoded 5' primer and a J-beta primer mix. TCRdb used MiXCR to reprocess the 5' RACE reads, holding one entry per CDR3 protein. Of hundreds of thousands of distinct CDR3 sequences in the sample, roughly 30% were seen once. Each individual donor underwent a draw of roughly 10 milliliters of peripheral blood.

The sequenced sample was blood. This TCR came from a woman older than 75 in good health. J is TRBJ1-2 and V is TRBV20-1; D not certain. CDR3 region: CSATEGHYGYTF. In DNA form, the CDR3 reads TGCAGTGCGACGGAGGGCCACTATGGCTACACCTTC.